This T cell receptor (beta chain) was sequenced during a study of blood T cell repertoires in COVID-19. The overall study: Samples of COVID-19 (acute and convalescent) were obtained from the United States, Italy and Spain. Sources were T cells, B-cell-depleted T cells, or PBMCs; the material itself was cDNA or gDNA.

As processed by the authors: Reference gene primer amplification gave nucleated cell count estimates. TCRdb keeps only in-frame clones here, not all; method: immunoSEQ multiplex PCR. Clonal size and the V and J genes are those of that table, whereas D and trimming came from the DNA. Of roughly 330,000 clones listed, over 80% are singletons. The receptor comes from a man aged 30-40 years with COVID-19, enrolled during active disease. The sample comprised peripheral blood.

For the CDR3, the DNA is TGCGCCAGCAGCCAAGATGGTCTCCCCGGACACCTAAACACCGGGGAGCTGTTTTTT. It specifies CASSQDGLPGHLNTGELFF. The gene calls are TRBV4-1 and TRBJ2-2, with D possibly matching TRBD1 (5 bases). CDR3 size: 19 residues. Germline values: CDR1 MGHRA, CDR2 YSYEKL. V was pared by 0 bases and J by 2 bases, with 19 bases between.